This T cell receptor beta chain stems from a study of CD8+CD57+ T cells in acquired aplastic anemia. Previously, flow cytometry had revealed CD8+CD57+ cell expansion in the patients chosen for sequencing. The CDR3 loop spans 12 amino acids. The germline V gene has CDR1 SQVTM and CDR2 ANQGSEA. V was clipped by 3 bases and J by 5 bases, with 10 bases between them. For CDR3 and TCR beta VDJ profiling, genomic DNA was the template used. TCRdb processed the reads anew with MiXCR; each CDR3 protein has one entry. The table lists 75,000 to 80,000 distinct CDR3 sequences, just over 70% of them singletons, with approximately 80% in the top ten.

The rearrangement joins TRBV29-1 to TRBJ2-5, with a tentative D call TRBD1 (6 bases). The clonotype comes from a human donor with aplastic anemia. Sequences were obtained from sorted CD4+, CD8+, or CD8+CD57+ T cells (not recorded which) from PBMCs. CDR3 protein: CSVDRGGETQYF. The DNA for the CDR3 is TGCAGCGTTGACAGGGGTGGGGAGACCCAGTACTTC.